Listed below are T cell receptor beta chains from one sample, sequenced in a study of blood T cell repertoires in COVID-19. Using immunoSEQ multiplex PCR, the repertoire was profiled, and TCRdb retains in-frame clones only, with some absent. Of about 80,000 clones in the sample, roughly 82% are singletons; the top ten hold over 9.5%. Sequenced sample: peripheral blood. The receptors stem from a man aged 55 to 70 with acute or convalescent COVID-19. Both conserved end residues are part of each CDR3. The D gene is left open where the match is weak. Size values are once, few and many counts, or a class for expanded clones, and some rows have none.

size: -
length: 13
V: TRBV6-1
D: -
J: TRBJ1-4
CDR3: CASSEEGGGRLFF
DNA: TGTGCCAGCAGTGAAGAGGGAGGAGGGAGACTGTTTTTT

size: -
length: 13
V: TRBV6-1
D: -
J: TRBJ1-5
CDR3: CASSRDIYQPQHF
DNA: TGTGCCAGCAGTCGGGATATATATCAGCCCCAGCATTTT

size: -
length: 17
V: TRBV6-1
D: -
J: TRBJ2-1
CDR3: CASSVGRDESWLAEQFF
DNA: TGTGCCAGCAGTGTAGGGCGGGACGAAAGTTGGCTGGCTGAGCAGTTCTTC

size: -
length: 13
V: TRBV19
D: TRBD1
J: TRBJ1-2
CDR3: CASNPDRGSGYTF
DNA: TGTGCCAGTAATCCGGACAGGGGTAGTGGCTACACCTTC

size: -
length: 15
V: TRBV6-5
D: -
J: TRBJ2-7
CDR3: CASSTPARDSYEQYF
DNA: TGTGCCAGCAGTACCCCCGCGCGGGATTCCTACGAGCAGTACTTC

size: -
length: 15
V: TRBV30
D: -
J: TRBJ1-6
CDR3: CAWSVQQGENSPLHF
DNA: TGTGCCTGGAGTGTACAGCAGGGTGAGAATTCACCCCTCCACTTT

size: -
length: 16
V: TRBV30
D: -
J: TRBJ1-3
CDR3: CAWSRVQLSSGNTIYF
DNA: TGTGCCTGGAGTAGAGTTCAACTTAGCTCTGGAAACACCATATATTTT

size: few
length: 17
V: TRBV7-2
D: -
J: TRBJ1-3
CDR3: CASSGGRESSSGNTIYF
DNA: TGTGCCAGCAGCGGTGGTCGGGAGTCTAGCTCTGGAAACACCATATATTTT

size: -
length: 18
V: TRBV6-2/TRBV6-3
D: -
J: TRBJ1-5
CDR3: CASSRGQLNIVSNQPQHF
DNA: TGTGCCAGCAGTAGAGGACAGCTAAATATCGTTAGCAATCAGCCCCAGCATTTT

size: once
length: 14
V: TRBV5-4
D: TRBD1
J: TRBJ1-6
CDR3: CASSFGQGFTPLHF
DNA: TGTGCCAGCAGCTTCGGACAGGGTTTTACACCCCTCCACTTT

size: -
length: 15
V: TRBV30
D: TRBD2
J: TRBJ2-7
CDR3: CAWSAPRGGTYEQYF
DNA: TGTGCCTGGAGTGCCCCTCGGGGGGGAACCTACGAGCAGTACTTC

size: -
length: 13
V: TRBV7-9
D: TRBD1
J: TRBJ2-1
CDR3: CASSFTGGNEQFF
DNA: TGTGCCAGCAGCTTTACAGGGGGGAATGAGCAGTTCTTC

size: -
length: 13
V: TRBV7-9
D: -
J: TRBJ2-7
CDR3: CASTNQRKNEQYF
DNA: TGTGCCAGCACCAACCAGCGGAAGAATGAGCAGTACTTC

size: few
length: 16
V: TRBV5-1
D: TRBD2
J: TRBJ2-1
CDR3: CASSPGTSGGANEQFF
DNA: TGCGCCAGCAGCCCGGGGACTAGCGGGGGGGCCAATGAGCAGTTCTTC

size: -
length: 13
V: TRBV18
D: TRBD1
J: TRBJ2-7
CDR3: CASQTGQNYEQYF
DNA: TGTGCCAGCCAGACGGGACAGAACTACGAGCAGTACTTC

size: -
length: 13
V: TRBV4-3
D: -
J: TRBJ2-3
CDR3: CASSRGGADTQYF
DNA: TGCGCCAGCAGCCGAGGAGGAGCGGATACGCAGTATTTT

size: -
length: 15
V: TRBV27
D: TRBD2
J: TRBJ2-3
CDR3: CASSPLAASTDTQYF
DNA: TGTGCCAGCAGTCCGCTAGCGGCTAGCACAGATACGCAGTATTTT

size: -
length: 14
V: TRBV6-5
D: TRBD1
J: TRBJ1-5
CDR3: CASSTGTGNQPQHF
DNA: TGTGCCAGCAGCACCGGGACAGGCAATCAGCCCCAGCATTTT

size: -
length: 15
V: TRBV3-1/TRBV3-2
D: TRBD1
J: TRBJ2-2
CDR3: CASSRDRANTGELFF
DNA: TGTGCCAGCAGCCGGGACAGGGCGAACACCGGGGAGCTGTTTTTT

size: -
length: 13
V: TRBV5-4
D: -
J: TRBJ2-7
CDR3: CASSFRETYEQYF
DNA: TGTGCCAGCAGCTTCCGGGAGACCTACGAGCAGTACTTC

size: -
length: 13
V: TRBV3-1/TRBV3-2
D: -
J: TRBJ2-5
CDR3: CASSQAQTQTQYF
DNA: TGTGCCAGCAGCCAAGCCCAGACACAGACCCAGTACTTC

size: -
length: 12
V: TRBV5-5
D: TRBD2
J: TRBJ2-5
CDR3: CARGSGEETQYF
DNA: TGTGCCAGAGGGAGCGGGGAAGAGACCCAGTACTTC

size: -
length: 14
V: TRBV18
D: TRBD1
J: TRBJ2-7
CDR3: CASSPPGGLYEQYF
DNA: TGTGCCAGCTCACCACCAGGGGGCCTCTACGAGCAGTACTTC

size: few
length: 14
V: TRBV7-9
D: TRBD1
J: TRBJ2-7
CDR3: CASSQPYRDSEQYF
DNA: TGTGCCAGCAGCCAGCCGTACCGGGACAGCGAGCAGTACTTC

size: -
length: 13
V: TRBV6-5
D: TRBD1
J: TRBJ1-2
CDR3: CASSYRSGGGYTF
DNA: TGTGCCAGCAGTTACCGATCAGGGGGTGGCTACACCTTC

size: -
length: 18
V: TRBV5-8
D: -
J: TRBJ1-6
CDR3: CASSPFVGQSSYNSPLHF
DNA: TGTGCCAGCAGCCCGTTCGTAGGACAGAGCTCCTATAATTCACCCCTCCACTTT

size: once
length: 16
V: TRBV4-1
D: TRBD1
J: TRBJ1-4
CDR3: CASSQPSRDRGGKLFF
DNA: TGCGCCAGCAGCCAACCGAGCCGGGACAGGGGTGGAAAACTGTTTTTT

size: -
length: 14
V: TRBV11-1
D: TRBD1
J: TRBJ2-5
CDR3: CASSQQGAGETQYF
DNA: TGTGCCAGCAGCCAACAGGGGGCTGGAGAGACCCAGTACTTC

size: -
length: 14
V: TRBV7-2
D: TRBD2
J: TRBJ2-3
CDR3: CASSWTSGSYTQYF
DNA: TGTGCCAGCAGTTGGACTAGCGGGAGCTATACGCAGTATTTT

size: once
length: 17
V: TRBV6-1
D: -
J: TRBJ1-5
CDR3: CASSEGSPTAGNQPQHF
DNA: TGTGCCAGCAGTGAAGGGTCCCCAACAGCAGGTAATCAGCCCCAGCATTTT

size: -
length: 13
V: TRBV10-3
D: -
J: TRBJ1-5
CDR3: CATRRETNQPQHF
DNA: TGTGCCACAAGGAGGGAAACCAATCAGCCCCAGCATTTT

size: -
length: 15
V: TRBV15
D: -
J: TRBJ1-2
CDR3: CATSRDLLDEDGYTF
DNA: TGTGCCACCAGCAGAGATCTCCTCGACGAGGATGGCTACACCTTC

size: -
length: 11
V: TRBV6-1
D: -
J: TRBJ1-6
CDR3: CASSELLALHF
DNA: TGTGCCAGCAGTGAACTACTAGCCCTCCACTTT

size: -
length: 17
V: TRBV9
D: -
J: TRBJ1-1
CDR3: CASSGGAGWGLNTEAFF
DNA: TGTGCCAGCAGCGGAGGAGCAGGGTGGGGCTTGAACACTGAAGCTTTCTTT

size: -
length: 17
V: TRBV5-5
D: TRBD2
J: TRBJ2-1
CDR3: CASSLGPAGGPHNEQFF
DNA: TGTGCCAGCAGCTTGGGTCCAGCGGGAGGGCCCCACAATGAGCAGTTCTTC

size: once
length: 15
V: TRBV7-2
D: TRBD1
J: TRBJ2-2
CDR3: CASSLGQGGFGELFF
DNA: TGTGCCAGCAGCCTAGGACAGGGAGGCTTCGGGGAGCTGTTTTTT

size: -
length: 15
V: TRBV7-2
D: -
J: TRBJ2-1
CDR3: CASSSRGDRNNEQFF
DNA: TGTGCCAGCAGCTCACGCGGGGACCGCAACAATGAGCAGTTCTTC

size: -
length: 14
V: TRBV6-2/TRBV6-3
D: TRBD1
J: TRBJ2-1
CDR3: CASSEQGARGEQFF
DNA: TGTGCCAGCAGTGAGCAGGGGGCACGAGGGGAGCAGTTCTTC

size: -
length: 14
V: TRBV10-1
D: -
J: TRBJ2-3
CDR3: CALNSRAGTDTQYF
DNA: TGCGCCTTGAACTCTAGAGCTGGCACAGATACGCAGTATTTT

size: -
length: 14
V: TRBV3-1/TRBV3-2
D: TRBD2
J: TRBJ2-5
CDR3: CASRILADQETQYF
DNA: TGTGCCAGCAGGATACTAGCGGACCAAGAGACCCAGTACTTC